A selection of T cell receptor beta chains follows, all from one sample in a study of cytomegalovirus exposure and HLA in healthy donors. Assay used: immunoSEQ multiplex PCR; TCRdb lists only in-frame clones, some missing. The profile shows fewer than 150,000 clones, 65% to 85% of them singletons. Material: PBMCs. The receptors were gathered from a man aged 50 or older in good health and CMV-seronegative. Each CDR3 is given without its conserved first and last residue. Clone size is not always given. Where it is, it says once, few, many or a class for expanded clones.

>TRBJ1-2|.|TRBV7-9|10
ASSFTTGGYT
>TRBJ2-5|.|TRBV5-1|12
ASSLDRAQETQY
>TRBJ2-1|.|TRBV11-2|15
ASSLVLAGGPGNEQF
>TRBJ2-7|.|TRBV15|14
ATSSGHRGGIDEQY
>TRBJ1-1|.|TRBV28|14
ASSTLTRIITGGAF
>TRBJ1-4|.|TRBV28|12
ASRMGGDREKLF
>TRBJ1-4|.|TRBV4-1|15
ASSQRQIAATNEKLF
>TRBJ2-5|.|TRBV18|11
ASSPDRDGTQY
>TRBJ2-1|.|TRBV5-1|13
ASSFTSSGYNEQF
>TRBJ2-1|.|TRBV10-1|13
ASSESLAGVNEQF
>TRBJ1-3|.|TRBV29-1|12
SFRQGGIGNTIY
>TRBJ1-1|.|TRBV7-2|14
ASSLASTGGNTEAF
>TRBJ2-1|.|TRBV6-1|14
ASSGRGLPLPNEQF
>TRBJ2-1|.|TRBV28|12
ASSRGTSGNEQF
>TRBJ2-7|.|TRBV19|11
ASSPGTVYEQY
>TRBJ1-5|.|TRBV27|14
ASSLYGPRGNQPQH
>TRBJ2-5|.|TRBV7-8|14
ASSLVAGAVTETQY
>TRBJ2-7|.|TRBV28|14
ASNPAGTSDYYEQY
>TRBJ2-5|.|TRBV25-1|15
ASSEAQRLAHQETQY
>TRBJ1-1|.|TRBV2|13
ASRRQGIDDTEAF
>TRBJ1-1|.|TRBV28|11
ASTHPNINEAF
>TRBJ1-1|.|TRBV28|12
ASSDPWRNAEAF
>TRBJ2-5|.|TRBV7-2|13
ASADSHGGRETQY
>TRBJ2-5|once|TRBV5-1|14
ASSSGVIRVGETQY
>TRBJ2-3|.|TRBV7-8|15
ASSFPVGTGFTDTQY